The entry below gives a single TCR beta chain sequence along with its context. These data are taken from a study of blood T cell repertoires in COVID-19. Study overall: COVID-19 samples collected from the United States, Italy and Spain covered acute and convalescent phases.

The method was immunoSEQ multiplex PCR; TCRdb's version includes in-frame clones alone and lacks a portion of them. The sample has a few hundred thousand clones; about 89% are singletons. Sequencing used peripheral blood. The source of this sequence is a man in his forties with acute or convalescent COVID-19.

The CDR3 DNA reads TGTGCCTGGAGTGTAACTCGCGGGGGGGCCGCGCAGTTCTTC. Translated, it gives CAWSVTRGGAAQFF. The chain recombines TRBV30 with TRBJ2-1; 9 bases align to TRBD2. From germline, CDR1 is GTSNPN and CDR2 SVGIG (reference sequence). V was pared by 0 bases and J by 12 bases, with 9 bases of the junction left unmatched. The CDR3 length is 14 residues.